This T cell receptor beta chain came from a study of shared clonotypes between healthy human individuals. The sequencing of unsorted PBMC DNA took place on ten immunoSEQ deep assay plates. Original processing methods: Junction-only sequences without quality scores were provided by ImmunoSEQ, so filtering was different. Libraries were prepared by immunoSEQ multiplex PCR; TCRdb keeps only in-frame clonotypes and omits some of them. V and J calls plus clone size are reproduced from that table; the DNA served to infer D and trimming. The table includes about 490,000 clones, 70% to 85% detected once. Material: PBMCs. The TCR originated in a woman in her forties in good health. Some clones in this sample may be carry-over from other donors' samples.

The CDR3 nucleotides read TGTGCCAGCAGCTTGAGGGCAGGGATCGGGGAGCTGTTTTTT. Encoded protein: CASSLRAGIGELFF. The chain carries TRBV5-6 and TRBJ2-2, with D maybe TRBD1 (5 bases). Germline V CDR1 and CDR2: SGHDT, YYEEEE. With 1 base removed from V and 7 bases from J, the gap between germline ends came to 11 bases. This CDR3 contains 14 residues.